This is a list of T cell receptor beta chains from one sample in a study of CD8+ T cells in alopecia areata. Using immunoSEQ multiplex PCR, the repertoire was profiled, and TCRdb retains in-frame clones only, with some absent. The sample shows some 170,000 clones, less than 75% of them seen only once. The sample consisted of CD8+ T cells sorted from blood, taken at week 0. The receptor set was obtained from a human donor with alopecia areata. CDR3s include the opening cysteine and the closing phenylalanine or tryptophan. Fields, in order: D gene, clone size, J gene, CDR3 length, V gene, CDR3 protein, CDR3 DNA. The D gene is left open where the match is weak. Clone sizes are given selectively: once, few, many, or a class where the clone is expanded.

TRBD1	-	TRBJ2-2	15	TRBV13	CASSSGQGNTGELFF	TGTGCCAGCAGCTCTGGACAGGGGAACACCGGGGAGCTGTTTTTT
-	-	TRBJ2-5	15	TRBV15	CATSSPGSFQETQYF	TGTGCCACCAGTTCCCCAGGCTCCTTTCAAGAGACCCAGTACTTC
-	-	TRBJ2-6	13	TRBV14	CASSQDPRNVLTF	TGTGCCAGCAGCCAAGATCCCCGCAACGTCCTGACTTTC
TRBD1	-	TRBJ2-7	14	TRBV4-2	CASSGRGQGGEQYF	TGTGCCAGCAGCGGACGTGGACAGGGCGGCGAGCAGTACTTC
-	-	TRBJ2-7	10	TRBV29-1	CSVVLYEQYF	TGCAGCGTTGTGCTCTACGAGCAGTACTTC
-	-	TRBJ2-5	14	TRBV29-1	CSVGRDSEQETQYF	TGCAGCGTTGGCCGCGACAGTGAGCAAGAGACCCAGTACTTC
-	-	TRBJ2-3	14	TRBV7-9	CASMGPIGADTQYF	TGTGCCAGCATGGGGCCCATCGGGGCAGATACGCAGTATTTT
TRBD2	-	TRBJ2-3	16	TRBV13	CASSSSVSGGGDTQYF	TGTGCCAGCAGCTCGTCGGTGAGCGGGGGAGGCGATACGCAGTATTTT
-	-	TRBJ2-2	15	TRBV2	CASRPTETNTGELFF	TGTGCCAGCAGGCCCACAGAGACTAACACCGGGGAGCTGTTTTTT
-	-	TRBJ2-7	12	TRBV30	CAWTGTSYEQYF	TGTGCCTGGACCGGGACCTCCTACGAGCAGTACTTC
TRBD1	-	TRBJ2-7	13	TRBV30	CAWCMGQTYEQYF	TGTGCCTGGTGCATGGGACAGACCTACGAGCAGTACTTC
-	-	TRBJ2-3	15	TRBV6-5	CASSYRGAPTDTQYF	TGTGCCAGCAGTTACCGGGGGGCCCCAACGGATACGCAGTATTTT
TRBD2	once	TRBJ2-5	16	TRBV9	CASSVLAGSGQETQYF	TGTGCCAGCAGCGTTTTAGCGGGGTCGGGACAAGAGACCCAGTACTTC
-	-	TRBJ1-6	16	TRBV13	CASSLLMSSYNSPLHF	TGTGCCAGCAGCCTTCTCATGAGCTCCTATAATTCACCCCTCCACTTT
TRBD1	-	TRBJ1-1	16	TRBV7-9	CASSTGLGTGNTEAFF	TGTGCCAGCAGCACCGGTTTAGGGACAGGGAACACTGAAGCTTTCTTT
-	-	TRBJ2-5	11	TRBV6-1	CASREGETQYF	TGTGCCAGCAGGGAAGGAGAGACCCAGTACTTC
-	-	TRBJ1-2	13	TRBV13	CASSYQNNYGYTF	TGTGCCAGCAGCTACCAGAATAACTATGGCTACACCTTC
TRBD1	-	TRBJ2-5	14	TRBV29-1	CSVDLGQGEETQYF	TGCAGCGTTGACCTGGGACAGGGAGAAGAGACCCAGTACTTC
-	-	TRBJ2-7	11	TRBV29-1	CSGQVSYEQYF	TGCAGCGGACAAGTCTCCTACGAGCAGTACTTC
-	-	TRBJ2-1	11	TRBV30	CAWSLTVEQFF	TGTGCCTGGAGTCTGACGGTTGAGCAGTTCTTC
-	-	TRBJ2-5	12	TRBV14	CASSQGGETQYF	TGTGCCAGCAGCCAAGGGGGGGAGACCCAGTACTTC
-	-	TRBJ1-2	11	TRBV9	CASSSRRGYTF	TGTGCCAGCAGCTCAAGGAGGGGCTACACCTTC
-	-	TRBJ1-5	12	TRBV13	CASSTMGQPQHF	TGTGCCAGCAGCACCATGGGGCAGCCCCAGCATTTT
TRBD1	-	TRBJ1-5	16	TRBV5-6	CASSWGQGALGQPQHF	TGTGCCAGCAGCTGGGGGCAGGGGGCGCTTGGTCAGCCCCAGCATTTT
TRBD1	-	TRBJ1-5	18	TRBV25-1	CASSDGDRRIFSNQPQHF	TGTGCCAGCAGTGATGGGGACAGAAGGATTTTTAGCAATCAGCCCCAGCATTTT
-	-	TRBJ1-5	12	TRBV27	CASSGYNQPQHF	TGTGCCAGCAGCGGATACAATCAGCCCCAGCATTTT
-	once	TRBJ2-1	14	TRBV29-1	CSVEEGLYQGEQFF	TGCAGCGTTGAAGAGGGACTTTACCAGGGGGAGCAGTTCTTC
-	-	TRBJ2-7	14	TRBV4-1	CATGAGGQLDEQYF	TGCGCCACGGGGGCAGGGGGACAGCTGGACGAGCAGTACTTC
-	-	TRBJ2-1	15	TRBV10-3	CAISNRDTPGNEQFF	TGTGCCATCAGTAACCGGGACACCCCCGGCAATGAGCAGTTCTTC
-	few	TRBJ2-1	15	TRBV7-9	CASSLVGGFGNEQFF	TGTGCCAGCAGCTTAGTCGGGGGCTTTGGGAATGAGCAGTTCTTC
-	-	TRBJ2-7	14	TRBV29-1	CSVEREQGGYEQYF	TGCAGCGTTGAACGGGAACAGGGAGGCTACGAGCAGTACTTC
TRBD2	-	TRBJ2-3	15	TRBV15	CATRPGLGAFDTQYF	TGTGCCACCCGACCGGGACTAGGGGCTTTCGATACGCAGTATTTT
-	few	TRBJ2-1	15	TRBV14	CASSQGGGRHNEQFF	TGTGCCAGCAGCCAAGGGGGCGGACGGCACAATGAGCAGTTCTTC
-	-	TRBJ1-5	16	TRBV11-2	CASSFFPGDSNQPQHF	TGTGCCAGCAGCTTCTTCCCCGGGGATAGCAATCAGCCCCAGCATTTT
TRBD1	-	TRBJ1-6	15	TRBV7-8	CASSRPGQGSSPLHF	TGTGCCAGCAGCCGGCCGGGACAGGGGAGCTCACCCCTCCACTTT
-	-	TRBJ1-2	12	TRBV29-1	CSVEDEGVGYTF	TGCAGCGTTGAAGATGAAGGGGTTGGCTACACCTTC
TRBD1	-	TRBJ1-5	16	TRBV4-1	CASSQELGQGAQPQHF	TGCGCCAGCAGCCAAGAACTCGGACAGGGGGCACAGCCCCAGCATTTT
-	-	TRBJ2-3	15	TRBV13	CASSLGLASTDTQYF	TGTGCCAGCAGCTTAGGCCTAGCTAGCACAGATACGCAGTATTTT
-	-	TRBJ1-1	12	TRBV6-5	CASSNGYTEAFF	TGTGCCAGCAGTAACGGGTACACTGAAGCTTTCTTT
TRBD1	-	TRBJ2-1	15	TRBV19	CASSMSGGYYNEQFF	TGTGCCAGTAGTATGTCAGGGGGCTACTACAATGAGCAGTTCTTC
-	-	TRBJ1-1	13	TRBV6-5	CASSELQGAEAFF	TGTGCCAGCAGCGAACTACAGGGAGCTGAAGCTTTCTTT
-	few	TRBJ2-7	12	TRBV29-1	CSVEAGSYEQYF	TGCAGCGTTGAGGCCGGCTCCTACGAGCAGTACTTC
-	-	TRBJ2-7	12	TRBV27	CASGTSSYEQYF	TGTGCCAGCGGGACATCGTCCTACGAGCAGTACTTC
TRBD1	few	TRBJ1-4	13	TRBV19	CASSDRAGEKLFF	TGTGCCAGTAGCGACAGGGCTGGTGAAAAACTGTTTTTT
TRBD1	-	TRBJ2-3	13	TRBV30	CAWSGTGGDTQYF	TGTGCCTGGAGTGGGACAGGGGGAGATACGCAGTATTTT
-	-	TRBJ2-2	15	TRBV6-4	CASSDSAGVDGELFF	TGTGCCAGCAGTGACTCTGCCGGGGTGGACGGGGAGCTGTTTTTT
-	-	TRBJ2-4	13	TRBV11-2	CASSWTPEAIQYF	TGTGCCAGCAGCTGGACCCCTGAGGCCATTCAGTACTTC